Below are 25 T cell receptor beta chains sequenced from a single sample in a study of T cells in Graves' hyperthyroidism and ophthalmopathy. TCR beta CDR3 regions were amplified from RNA transcripts. Initially, a first-round RT-PCR of the TCR CDR3 employed the HTBI primer set. MiXCR, applied by TCRdb to the multiplex PCR reads, yields one record per CDR3 protein. Seen here are fewer than 650,000 distinct CDR3 sequences, roughly 45% observed once, and the top ten hold around two fifths. The sequencing input was peripheral blood or thyroid tissue (not recorded which). These receptors originate from an adult woman with Graves' disease, either hyperthyroidism or ophthalmopathy (not recorded which).

There are a few counts of this clonotype. Given a much more abundant clone one base away, this may be a read error. CDR3 sequence (DNA): TGTGCCAGCTCGAATGGCGGGGGTCTGTCTATTGAAGCTTCCTTT. Translating it yields CASSNGGGLSIEASF. The chain has TRBV7-2 and TRBJ1-1; a weak D match, TRBD1 (5 bases). In germline, CDR1 is SGHTA, CDR2 FQGNSA. This CDR3 has 15 amino acids.

This clonotype occurred a few times. The J gene is TRBJ1-5, the V gene TRBV2, with D unresolved. V lost 4 bases and J 11 bases, leaving 0 bases between the germline ends. The germline V gene has CDR1 SNHLY and CDR2 FYNNEI. The CDR3 loop spans 8 amino acids. DNA for the CDR3: TGTGCCAGCAGTGCCCAGCATTTT. Its protein product is CASSAQHF.

The chain recombines TRBV10-1 with TRBJ1-1; D is perhaps TRBD1 (5 bases). CDR1 is WNHNN and CDR2 is SYGVQD in the germline V gene (reference sequence). Trimming left V 1 base short and J 1 base short, with 10 bases between. The CDR3 consists of 15 residues. CDR3 amino acids: CASSELSGGNTEAFF. The DNA for the CDR3 is TGCGCCAGCAGTGAGTTGTCGGGGGGGAACACTGAAGCTTTCTTT.

This chain uses TRBV7-6 with TRBJ1-2; no reliable D call. The CDR3 totals 14 residues. The ends were cut back, 1 base at V and 8 bases at J, with 14 bases in the middle. Germline V lookup: CDR1 SGHVS, CDR2 FNYEAQ. This chain's CDR3 is CASSLDTGLKGYTF. CDR3 DNA: TGTGCCAGCAGCTTAGATACTGGATTGAAGGGCTACACCTTC.

This clonotype showed up just a few times. V and J are TRBV29-1 and TRBJ1-2; 8 bases are shared with TRBD1. CDR3 length: 13 amino acids. Trimming cost V 6 bases and J 5 bases; bases outside gene matches: 8. In germline, CDR1 is SQVTM, CDR2 ANQGSEA. CDR3 protein: CSVPQGAPYGYTF. In DNA, the CDR3 is TGCAGCGTGCCTCAGGGGGCTCCTTATGGCTACACCTTC.

The rearrangement links TRBV7-2 to TRBJ1-1; no firm D call. Trimming removed 5 bases from V and 0 bases from J, with 13 bases in between. Germline-derived CDR1 and CDR2 are SGHTA and FQGNSA. The length of the CDR3 is 15 residues. CDR3 sequence: CASSALRRMNTEAFF. The CDR3 DNA reads as TGTGCCAGCAGCGCCCTCAGGAGAATGAACACTGAAGCTTTCTTT.

This clonotype was recorded once. This sequence joins TRBV4-2 and TRBJ1-1, with D uncertain. The germline V and J ends were trimmed by 3 bases and 4 bases, with 9 bases remaining between them. This CDR3 comprises 13 residues. Germline V gene lookup returns CDR1 LGHNA and CDR2 YNFKEQ. The CDR3 DNA follows: TGTGCCAGCAGCCACCCGGGTAGCACTGAAGCTTTCTTT. As protein: CASSHPGSTEAFF.

The chain joins TRBV7-2 to TRBJ2-5, with D uncertain. Germline V CDR1 and CDR2: SGHTA, FQGNSA. The CDR3 spans 15 residues. V was shortened by 5 bases and J by 2 bases, with 15 bases between the two germline ends. The CDR3 DNA reads as TGTGCCAGCAGCCTGAGGTCTTGGCGGCAAGAGACCCAGTACTTC. Translating gives CASSLRSWRQETQYF.

A few counts support this clonotype. This chain links TRBV7-2 with TRBJ1-4; D ambiguous. From germline, CDR1 is SGHTA and CDR2 FQGNSA. Trimming pared 4 bases from V and 8 bases from J, leaving 11 bases between. The CDR3 has 13 amino acids. This CDR3 reads CASSSPRLEKLFF. The CDR3 DNA sequence: TGTGCCAGCAGCTCCCCAAGGCTAGAAAAACTGTTTTTT.

The chain couples TRBV5-1 to TRBJ1-1; maybe TRBD1 (6 bases). CDR3 size: 14 residues. CDR1 SGHRS and CDR2 YFSETQ come from the germline V gene. V gave up 2 bases and J gave up 4 bases, with 12 bases separating them. For the CDR3, the DNA is TGCGCCAGCAGCTTTTGGGGGCAGGGCACTGAAGCTTTCTTT. It encodes CASSFWGQGTEAFF.

The chain employs TRBV20-1 and TRBJ2-7; 8 bases line up with TRBD1. The V and J ends lost 5 bases and 5 bases, in that order; junction bases with no gene match: 8. Germline assignment: CDR1 DFQATT and CDR2 SNEGSKA (reference sequence). The CDR3 has 13 amino acids. As DNA, the CDR3 is TGCAGTGCTTCTCGGCAGGGGGCGGACGAGCAGTACTTC. Translation gives CSASRQGADEQYF.

The genes are TRBV7-8 and TRBJ2-7, with D possibly TRBD1 on 5 matching bases. The germline V gene encodes CDR1 SGHVS and CDR2 FQNEAQ. The CDR3 spans 15 residues. V was pared by 4 bases and J by 1 base, with 14 bases between. This chain's CDR3 is CASSSNDKGSYEQYF. For the CDR3, the DNA is TGTGCCAGCAGCTCAAACGATAAGGGGTCCTACGAGCAGTACTTC.

This rearrangement joins TRBV2 to TRBJ2-5; 8 positions agree with TRBD1. Germline CDR1 reads SNHLY; CDR2 reads FYNNEI. The junction had 9 bases not matched to a gene; V was cut back by 6 bases and J by 0 bases. The CDR3 loop spans 16 amino acids. For the CDR3, the DNA is TGTGCCAGCAGCCCAAGACAGGGGTTGGACCAAGAGACCCAGTACTTC. This gives the protein CASSPRQGLDQETQYF.

This clonotype was detected only a few times. The J gene is TRBJ2-1, the V gene TRBV2; the match to TRBD2 covers 11 bases. Germline V lookup: CDR1 SNHLY, CDR2 FYNNEI. J was trimmed by 5 bases and V by 6 bases; bases with no gene match: 0. The CDR3 is made up of 13 amino acids. CDR3 loop: CASRLAGDNEQFF. In DNA form, the CDR3 reads TGTGCCAGCAGACTAGCGGGAGACAATGAGCAGTTCTTC.

J is TRBJ1-5 and V is TRBV29-1, with 8 nucleotides matching TRBD1. Germline lookup yields CDR1 SQVTM and CDR2 ANQGSEA. J was trimmed by 0 bases and V by 8 bases; bases with no gene match: 3. The CDR3 runs to 13 residues. CDR3 sequence: CSRGTGSNQPQHF. The CDR3 nucleotides are TGCAGCAGGGGGACAGGTAGCAATCAGCCCCAGCATTTT.

The chain has TRBV6-1 and TRBJ1-6; TRBD1 is a possible D gene (5 bases). V gave up 5 bases and J gave up 8 bases, with 16 bases separating them. Germline loops: CDR1 MNHNS, CDR2 SASEGT. CDR3 length: 15 residues. This CDR3 is CASSYWGGYDSPLHF. The CDR3 coding sequence is TGTGCCAGCAGTTACTGGGGGGGGTACGATTCACCCCTCCACTTT.

This clonotype was picked up a small number of times. V usage is TRBV7-9 and J usage is TRBJ1-1; D might be TRBD1 (5 bases). The CDR3 sequence is 14 residues long. CDR1 is SEHNR and CDR2 is FQNEAQ in the germline V gene (reference sequence). Trimming cost V 5 bases and J 6 bases, with 16 bases left between them. CDR3 in DNA: TGTGCCAGCAGCCCCCGGGCCACGGGGCCTGAAGCTTTCTTT. It yields the protein CASSPRATGPEAFF.

This clonotype occurred many times. V is TRBV2 and J is TRBJ1-2, with no clear D. With 4 bases removed from V and 0 bases from J, the gap between germline ends came to 9 bases. CDR1 is SNHLY and CDR2 is FYNNEI in the germline V gene. This CDR3 has 14 residues. CDR3 amino acids: CASSAGRSNYGYTF. In nucleotides, the CDR3 is TGTGCCAGCAGTGCGGGCAGGTCTAACTATGGCTACACCTTC.

The chain combines TRBV10-3 with TRBJ2-7; D is possibly TRBD2 (5 bases). Trimming pared 8 bases from V and 3 bases from J, leaving 20 bases between. Looked up from germline, CDR1 is ENHRY and CDR2 is SYGVKD. The CDR3 extends over 15 amino acids. The CDR3 is CAIADNEGDHYEQYF. CDR3 coding DNA: TGTGCCATCGCGGATAATGAGGGAGACCACTACGAGCAGTACTTC.

The rearrangement joins TRBV10-3 to TRBJ1-1; D ambiguous. The V gene lost 4 bases and the J gene lost 4 bases, with 10 bases spanning the gap. This CDR3 has 13 amino acids. The germline V gene encodes CDR1 ENHRY and CDR2 SYGVKD. CDR3 protein: CAISGGGITEAFF. In DNA form, the CDR3 reads TGTGCCATCAGTGGGGGAGGCATCACTGAAGCTTTCTTT.

This sequence joins TRBV2 and TRBJ1-6; TRBD1 matches 7 bases. Germline V gives CDR1 SNHLY, CDR2 FYNNEI. There are 14 residues in the CDR3. V dropped 10 bases and J dropped 5; count of bases not matched to a gene: 8. The chain's CDR3 is CATSRGTDNSPLHF. Here the CDR3 DNA reads TGTGCCACCAGCAGAGGGACAGATAATTCACCCCTCCACTTT.

This clonotype occurred a few times. This sequence joins TRBV9 and TRBJ2-2, with 7 bases that match TRBD2. The V and J ends lost 3 bases and 0 bases, in that order; junction bases with no gene match: 5. Germline values: CDR1 SGDLS, CDR2 YYNGEE. The CDR3 is made up of 16 amino acids. Here the CDR3 DNA reads TGTGCCAGCAGCGGGCCCGGGACTACGAACACCGGGGAGCTGTTTTTT. Its translation: CASSGPGTTNTGELFF.

This clonotype occurred a few times. V and J are TRBV7-2 and TRBJ1-3, with TRBD1 identical over 8 bases. Germline trimming cut 10 bases from V and 4 bases from J; bases unmatched to any gene: 6. CDR1 and CDR2 (germline): SGHTA, FQGNSA. The CDR3 is 13 residues long. CDR3 DNA sequence: TGTGCCATCTCCGGACAGGGCGGAAACACCATATATTTT. It encodes CAISGQGGNTIYF.

At least ten counts were recorded for this clonotype. The CDR3 DNA sequence: TGTGCCAGCACCCCCCCGGGATCCTACGAGCAGTACTTC. Translated, it gives CASTPPGSYEQYF. This chain uses TRBV11-2 with TRBJ2-7; weak D call: TRBD2 (5 bases). V was cut by 7 bases and J by 1 base, with 11 bases left in between. The CDR3 consists of 13 residues. Looked up from germline, CDR1 is SGHAT and CDR2 is FQNNGV.

The rearrangement uses TRBV2 and TRBJ2-2; 13 bases align to TRBD2. V shed 6 bases, J shed 6 bases, and the junction held 4 bases outside the gene matches. The CDR3 spans 15 residues. Germline V gene data show CDR1 as SNHLY and CDR2 as FYNNEI. CDR3 protein: CASRRTSGRSGELFF. The DNA of the CDR3 is TGTGCCAGCAGGAGGACTAGCGGGAGATCCGGGGAGCTGTTTTTT.